This TCR beta chain was observed in a study of cytomegalovirus exposure and HLA in healthy donors. The CDR3 sequence is 13 residues long. CDR1 and CDR2 (germline): MNHEY, SMNVEV (reference sequence). Trimming shortened V by 5 bases and J by 3 bases, and 10 bases separated the two germline ends. Data came from immunoSEQ multiplex PCR; TCRdb stores just in-frame clones and leaves some out. This repertoire shows some 87,000 clones, approximately 96% found once; its top ten account for approximately 1.3%. The chain is built from TRBV27 and TRBJ1-2; D uncertain. Sequences were obtained from PBMCs. The clonotype originates from a woman between 18 and 30 years old in good health and CMV-seronegative. The CDR3 DNA reads as TGTGCCAGCAGTGGTCGGGGAGACTATGGCTACACCTTC. It encodes CASSGRGDYGYTF.